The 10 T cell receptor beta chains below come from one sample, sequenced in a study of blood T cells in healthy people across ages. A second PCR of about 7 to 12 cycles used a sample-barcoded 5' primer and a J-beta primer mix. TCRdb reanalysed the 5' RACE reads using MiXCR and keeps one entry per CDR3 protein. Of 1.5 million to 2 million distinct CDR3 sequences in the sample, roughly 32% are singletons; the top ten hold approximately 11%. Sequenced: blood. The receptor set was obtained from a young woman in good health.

This CDR3 is CASGPTWAYEQYF. The CDR3 coding sequence is TGTGCCAGCGGCCCCACTTGGGCCTACGAGCAGTACTTC. This rearrangement joins TRBV7-6 to TRBJ2-7, with unresolved D. V lost 8 bases and J lost 2, with 13 bases in between. The CDR3 runs to 13 residues. Per the germline V gene, CDR1 is SGHVS and CDR2 is FNYEAQ.

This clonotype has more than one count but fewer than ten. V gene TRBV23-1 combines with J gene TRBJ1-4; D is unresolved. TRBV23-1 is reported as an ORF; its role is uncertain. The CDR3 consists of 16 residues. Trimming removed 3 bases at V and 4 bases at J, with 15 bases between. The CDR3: CASSQPGSSSNEKLFF. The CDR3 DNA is TGCGCCAGCAGTCAGCCGGGTTCTTCGAGTAATGAAAAACTGTTTTTT.

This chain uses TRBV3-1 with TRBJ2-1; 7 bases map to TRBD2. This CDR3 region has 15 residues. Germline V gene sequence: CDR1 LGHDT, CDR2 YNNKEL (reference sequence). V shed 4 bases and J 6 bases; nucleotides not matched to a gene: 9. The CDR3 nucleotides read TGTGCCAGCAGCCCCAGGGCGGGAGTGAGCAATGAGCAGTTCTTC. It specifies CASSPRAGVSNEQFF.

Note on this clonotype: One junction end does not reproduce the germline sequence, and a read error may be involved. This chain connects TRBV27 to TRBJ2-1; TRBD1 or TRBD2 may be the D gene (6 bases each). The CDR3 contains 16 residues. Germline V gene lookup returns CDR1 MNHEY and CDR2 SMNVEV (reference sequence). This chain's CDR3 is CTSSLAVGGSYNEQFF. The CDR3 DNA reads TGTACCAGCAGTTTAGCGGTAGGGGGTTCCTACAATGAGCAGTTCTTC.

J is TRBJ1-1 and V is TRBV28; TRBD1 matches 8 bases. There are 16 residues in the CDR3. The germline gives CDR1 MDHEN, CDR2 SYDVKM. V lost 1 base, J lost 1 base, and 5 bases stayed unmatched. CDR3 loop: CASSLSGQGKNTEAFF. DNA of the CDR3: TGTGCCAGCAGTTTATCAGGACAGGGTAAGAACACTGAAGCTTTCTTT.

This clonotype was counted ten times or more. The chain's CDR3 is CASSLAIDEDTQYF. CDR3 nucleotides: TGTGCCAGCAGCTTAGCTATCGACGAAGATACGCAGTATTTT. The gene calls are TRBV7-2 and TRBJ2-3; the D is unclear. The CDR3 contains 14 residues. Trimming cost V 0 bases and J 5 bases, with 9 bases left between them. Germline V gives CDR1 SGHTA, CDR2 FQGNSA.

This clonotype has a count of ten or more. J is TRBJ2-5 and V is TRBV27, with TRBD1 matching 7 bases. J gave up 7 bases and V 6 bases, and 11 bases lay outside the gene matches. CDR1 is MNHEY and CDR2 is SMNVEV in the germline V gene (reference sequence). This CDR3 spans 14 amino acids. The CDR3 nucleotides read TGTGCCAGCAGGGAACAGGGGCATGGTGGGACCCAGTACTTC. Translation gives CASREQGHGGTQYF.

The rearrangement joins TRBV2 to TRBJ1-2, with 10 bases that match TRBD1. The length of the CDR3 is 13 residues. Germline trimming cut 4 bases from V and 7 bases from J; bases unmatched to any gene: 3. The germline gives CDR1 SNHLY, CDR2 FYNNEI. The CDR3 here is CASSGQGALGYTF. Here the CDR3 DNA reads TGTGCCAGCAGTGGACAGGGGGCGCTTGGCTACACCTTC.

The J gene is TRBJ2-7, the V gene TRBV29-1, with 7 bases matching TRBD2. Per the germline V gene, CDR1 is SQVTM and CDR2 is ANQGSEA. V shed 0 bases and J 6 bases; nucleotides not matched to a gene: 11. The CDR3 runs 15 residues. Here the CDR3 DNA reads TGCAGCGTTGAAGATCAATGGGGGGGAGTGGGCGAGCAGTACTTC. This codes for CSVEDQWGGVGEQYF.

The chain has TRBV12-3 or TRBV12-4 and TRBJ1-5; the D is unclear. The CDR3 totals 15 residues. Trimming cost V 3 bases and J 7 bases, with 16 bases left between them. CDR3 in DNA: TGTGCCAGCAGTTTTCAATCGGTTGGACGACAGCCCCAGCATTTT. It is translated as CASSFQSVGRQPQHF.